These T cell receptor beta chains were read from a single sample in a study of breast tumors, draining lymph nodes, adjacent tissues. TCRdb recomputed calls from the multiplex PCR reads with MiXCR, one row per CDR3 protein. This sample has about 180,000 distinct CDR3 sequences, with around 35% found just once. Sequenced material: axillary lymph node tissue. These receptors were taken from a female donor with breast cancer. Some clones in this sample may be carry-over from other donors' samples. CDR3s include the opening cysteine and the closing phenylalanine or tryptophan. The D gene is left open where the match is weak. Clone sizes are given selectively: once, few, many, or a class where the clone is expanded.

>TRBV3-2|.|.|TRBJ2-6
TGTGCCAGCAGCCAAGATTCGGCTAGCGGGGGGGCCAACGTCCTGACTTTC
CASSQDSASGGANVLTF
>TRBV6-1|.|.|TRBJ2-5
TGCGCCAGCAGTCCCGGGGGCGAGGAGACCCGGTACTTC
CASSPGGEETRYF
>TRBV5-8|.|many|TRBJ1-2
TGTGCCAGCAGCGCTCACTATGGCTACACCTTC
CASSAHYGYTF
>TRBV6-5|.|many|TRBJ2-7
TGTGCCAGCAGTCACCGGGTTCCGAACTACGAGCAGTACTTC
CASSHRVPNYEQYF
>TRBV29-1|.|many|TRBJ2-7
TGCAGCGTGGGAACAGGGACGAACGAGCAGTACTTC
CSVGTGTNEQYF
>TRBV19|TRBD1|many|TRBJ1-5
TGTGCCAGTAGCTCCGGGACAGGGAATCAGCCCCAGCATTTT
CASSSGTGNQPQHF
>TRBV5-5|.|.|TRBJ1-2
TGTGCCAGCAACTTTGAGGGGAACTATGGCAACACCTTC
CASNFEGNYGNTF
>TRBV7-6|TRBD1|.|TRBJ2-5
TGTGCCAGCAGCACAAGGACAGGAGGAGTGGAGACCCAGTACTTC
CASSTRTGGVETQYF
>TRBV28|TRBD1|many|TRBJ1-4
TGTGCCAGCAGCTCTAATGGACAGGATGTAAATGAAAAACTGTTTTTT
CASSSNGQDVNEKLFF
>TRBV7-6|TRBD2|.|TRBJ2-2
TGTGCCAGCAGTTTCCTAGCGGAGGTGAACACCGGGGAGCTGTTTTTT
CASSFLAEVNTGELFF
>TRBV7-8|TRBD1|many|TRBJ2-7
TGTGCCAGCAGCCGAGGGACAGGGGGACTCTACGAGCAGTACTTC
CASSRGTGGLYEQYF
>TRBV14|.|many|TRBJ1-4
TGTGCCAGCAGCCAAGGGGCCCCTACCCATGAAAAACTGTTTTTT
CASSQGAPTHEKLFF
>TRBV7-9|TRBD1|.|TRBJ1-1
TGTGCCAGCAGCCCGGGTGGGACAGTGAACACTGAAGCTTTCTTT
CASSPGGTVNTEAFF
>TRBV20-1|.|once|TRBJ1-6
TGCAGCGCTGGGTCGGGGGAATTGTATAATTCACCCCTCCACTTT
CSAGSGELYNSPLHF
>TRBV7-9|.|.|TRBJ1-3
TGTGCCAGCAGTCCCGAGGTAGCGGGATGG
CASSPEVAGW
>TRBV12-3/TRBV12-4|.|many|TRBJ2-1
TGTGCCAGCTCTTTTCGGAGGGTGGGGACGTACAATGAGCAGTTCTTC
CASSFRRVGTYNEQFF
>TRBV5-1|TRBD2|.|TRBJ2-5
TGCGCCAGCAGCTTGGCGCTAGCGGTTAACGAGACCCAGTACTTC
CASSLALAVNETQYF
>TRBV12-3/TRBV12-4|TRBD2|.|TRBJ2-5
TGTGCCAGCAGTTCCCTAGCGGGGGTCAACACCGGGGATAGGGAGACCCAGTACTTC
CASSSLAGVNTGDRETQYF
>TRBV15|.|many|TRBJ1-2
TGTGCCACCAGCAGACCACGGGGGGCTTACTATGGCTACACCTTC
CATSRPRGAYYGYTF
>TRBV20-1|.|.|TRBJ1-2
TGCAGTGCTAGAGATCTGCAGGGGAACTATGGCTACACCTTC
CSARDLQGNYGYTF
>TRBV6-2/TRBV6-3|TRBD1|many|TRBJ1-2
TGTGCCAGCAGTCACTCGGAGGGGGCAAGGGGCTACACCTTC
CASSHSEGARGYTF
>TRBV7-2|.|.|TRBJ2-3
TGTGCCAGCAGCTCCGTCCCAGATACGCAGTATTTT
CASSSVPDTQYF
>TRBV7-3|TRBD2|many|TRBJ2-5
TGTGCCAGCAGCTGGGTGGGGGGGGGGCAAGAGACCCAGTACTTC
CASSWVGGGQETQYF
>TRBV7-6|.|many|TRBJ1-4
TGTGCCATCGCGGATTCAACTAATGAAAAACTGTTTTTT
CAIADSTNEKLFF
>TRBV20-1|TRBD1|many|TRBJ2-5
TGCAGTGCTCCAACCGGCAGGGGGCAACTCGTGAGCAGAGAGACCCAGTACTTC
CSAPTGRGQLVSRETQYF